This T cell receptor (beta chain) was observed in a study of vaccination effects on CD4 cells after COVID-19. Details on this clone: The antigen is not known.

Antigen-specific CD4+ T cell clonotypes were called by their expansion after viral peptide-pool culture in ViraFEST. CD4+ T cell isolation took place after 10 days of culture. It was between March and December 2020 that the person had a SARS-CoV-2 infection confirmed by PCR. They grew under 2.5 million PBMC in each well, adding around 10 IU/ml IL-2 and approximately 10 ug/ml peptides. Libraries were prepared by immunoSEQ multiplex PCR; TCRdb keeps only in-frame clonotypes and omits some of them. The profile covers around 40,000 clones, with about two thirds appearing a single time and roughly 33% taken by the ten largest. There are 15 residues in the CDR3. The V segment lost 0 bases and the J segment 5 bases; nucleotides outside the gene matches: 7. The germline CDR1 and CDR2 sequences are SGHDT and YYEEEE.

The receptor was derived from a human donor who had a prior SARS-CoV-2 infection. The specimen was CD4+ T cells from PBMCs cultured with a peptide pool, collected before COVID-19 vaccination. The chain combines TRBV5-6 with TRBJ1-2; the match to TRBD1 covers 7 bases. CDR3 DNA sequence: TGTGCCAGCAGCTTGGGGAGGCAGGGGGTTTATGGCTACACCTTC. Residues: CASSLGRQGVYGYTF.